This T cell receptor beta chain was sequenced in a study of monozygotic twins with inflammatory bowel disease. Investigators made cDNA in eight separate reactions per sample. TCRdb reprocessed the 5' RACE reads and stores each CDR3 protein as one record, lacking DNA. This sample lists 200,000 to 250,000 distinct CDR3 sequences; its ten largest clones have more than 7.5%. CDR3 size: 12 residues. CDR1 SEHNR and CDR2 FQNEAQ come from the germline V gene (reference sequence). In regard to this clonotype: Its antigen is still unknown.

Whole-study results and caveats: Using the inverse Simpson index, IBD patients had lower TCRbeta diversity than healthy co-twins.

The chain employs TRBV7-9 and TRBJ1-1. Material: blood. The sequence came from a human donor with ulcerative colitis or Crohn's disease, or a healthy co-twin of an affected twin (not recorded which). The CDR3 sequence: CASSLQITEAFF.